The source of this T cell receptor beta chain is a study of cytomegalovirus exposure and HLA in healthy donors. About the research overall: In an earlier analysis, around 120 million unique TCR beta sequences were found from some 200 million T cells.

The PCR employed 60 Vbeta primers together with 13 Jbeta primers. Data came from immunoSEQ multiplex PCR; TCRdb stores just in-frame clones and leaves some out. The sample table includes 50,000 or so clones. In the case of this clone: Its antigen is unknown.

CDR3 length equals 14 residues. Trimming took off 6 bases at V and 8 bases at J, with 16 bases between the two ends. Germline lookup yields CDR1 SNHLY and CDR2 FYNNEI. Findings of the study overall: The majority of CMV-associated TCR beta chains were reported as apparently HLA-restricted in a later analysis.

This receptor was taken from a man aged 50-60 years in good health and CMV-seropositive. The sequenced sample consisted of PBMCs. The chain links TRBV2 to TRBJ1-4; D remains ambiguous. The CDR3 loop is CASRTQVTGEKLFF. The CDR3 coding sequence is TGTGCCAGCAGGACGCAGGTCACGGGGGAAAAACTGTTTTTT.